This T cell receptor (beta chain) was identified during a study of regulatory T cells in long-lasting Graves disease (dated by TCRdb to the early 2020s). Turning to the overall study: Persistent Graves' disease was defined as persistently positive TSH receptor autoantibodies together with antithyroid drug treatment for over 5 years. This study used TCR sequencing and RNA sequencing of peripheral blood to compare persistent Graves' disease patients against newly diagnosed Graves' disease patients. The study was conducted in China and was registered as a clinical trial. A total of around 35 samples underwent TCR sequencing, from some 13 patients with persistent Graves' disease and some 20 patients with newly diagnosed Graves' disease. Persistent Graves' disease patients in the clinical cohort had taken antithyroid drugs for around 11 years on average. Summary of the overall study and its limitations: The authors acknowledged the small sample size as a limitation that may reduce accuracy. Compared with newly diagnosed patients, patients with persistent Graves' disease had lower TCR Shannon entropy and fewer highly expanded clones, which suggests clonal expansion. Persistent patients shared more public clonotypes among themselves (around 3,000) than newly diagnosed patients did (more than 950). The study examined only peripheral blood because the primary lesion, thyroid tissue, could not be accessed. TRBV28, TRBJ1-2 and TRBJ2-5 were preferentially used in persistent disease, while TRBV20-1 and TRBJ2-1 were favored in newly diagnosed disease. Sequencing and analysis were limited to the TCR beta chain.

This clonotype was seen at least ten times. Its antigen specificity is not known. Per-base quality was not reported, and no clone a single base away is much larger than it. Libraries were constructed by multiplex PCR. Sequenced on an Illumina HiSeq 4000. To build TCR beta libraries, CDR3 regions were amplified by Arm-PCR using iRepertoire HTBI primers. Before sequencing, the PCR products underwent gel purification. Per the source publication's procedure: Gene usage analysis of CDR3 amino acid clonotypes used the 62 TRBV and about 15 TRBJ segments found across samples. COPE and FqMerger were used to merge filtered high-quality paired reads into contigs. BLAST was used to align contigs to IMGT TRBV, TRBD and TRBJ reference genes, and CDR3 was defined according to IMGT. Highly expanded clones were defined as clonotypes with a frequency above 0.1%. Shannon entropy was used to measure repertoire diversity, and the Gini coefficient was used to measure V-J evenness. Public clonotypes were defined as clonotypes shared by more than one individual. TCRdb reprocessing: public reads trimmed at Q25 with fastp, clones called with MiXCR, in-frame beta chains kept. For every CDR3 protein sequence, its rows merge into one entry that carries the most common genes and DNA. Clone size and V and J calls follow TCRdb, not the original study. Within this sample are 300,000 to 350,000 distinct CDR3 sequences, with 20% of them counted one time only. 29% of the sample is in the top ten clones.

As encoded in the germline V gene, CDR1 is SGHDT while CDR2 is YYEEEE. From the cysteine through the phenylalanine, the CDR3 covers 11 amino acids. The DNA shown is the 33-base CDR3, in frame from base 1. The junction shows trimming of 3 bases on V and 6 bases on J, plus 6 bases between the germline ends. The time point label on this specimen signifies: persistent/refractory GD, antithyroid drugs over 5 years with positive TRAb. For both TCR sequencing and RNA sequencing, RNA was extracted from PBMCs in TRIzol. Graves' disease was diagnosed according to American Thyroid Association guidelines. Recruitment of patients was carried out at an endocrinology department in Xi'an, China. Each patient gave roughly 8.4 milliliters of peripheral blood, collected in an EDTA anticoagulant tube. Ficoll Paque Plus density gradient separation was used to isolate PBMCs, and no additional T cell sorting was done. RNA quality was checked with an Agilent 2100 Bioanalyzer and agarose gel, and concentration with a NanoDrop 2000.

The V and J segments used are TRBV5-6 and TRBJ1-2; the D gene cannot be named for sure. The sample consisted of peripheral blood mononuclear cells (PBMCs), taken when the disease was refractory, from a patient treated with antithyroid drugs. This receptor was obtained from a female donor with Graves disease. The DNA reads as follows: TGTGCCAGCAGCTGGTCAGATGGCTACACCTTC. Translated, it gives CASSWSDGYTF.